The 12 T cell receptor beta chains presented below share a single source sample, sequenced in a study of cytomegalovirus exposure and HLA in healthy donors. The PCR had 60 Vbeta and 13 Jbeta primers. Profiling relied on immunoSEQ multiplex PCR, and the TCRdb table lists in-frame clones only, not all of them. The data contain 50,000 to 65,000 clones, roughly 77% of them singletons. Sequenced sample: PBMCs. These TCRs come from a woman between 40 and 50 years old in good health and CMV-seropositive.

The rearrangement uses TRBV7-3 and TRBJ1-6; 9 nucleotides match TRBD1. With V trimmed by 5 bases and J by 6 bases, 5 bases remained unmatched. The CDR3 runs to 15 residues. Germline V CDR1 and CDR2: SGHTA, FQGTGA. The CDR3 here is CASSGTGGGNSPLHF. The CDR3 nucleotides read TGTGCCAGCAGCGGTACAGGGGGCGGTAATTCACCCCTCCACTTT.

This clone was detected only once. The V gene is TRBV19, the J gene TRBJ2-7, with D possibly being TRBD1 (6 bases). Germline CDR1 is LNHDA and CDR2 is SQIVND (reference sequence). Between the trimmed V and J ends, which lost 5 bases and 3 bases, there was a span of 14 bases. CDR3 length: 14 residues. The CDR3 region has the DNA TGTGCCAGTAGTGACCGGGACACCCACTACGAGCAGTACTTC. It yields the protein CASSDRDTHYEQYF. Based on the CDR3 plus reference TRBV19 and TRBJ2-7, the full variable domain is DGGITQSPKYLFRKEGQNVTLSCEQNLNHDAMYWYRQDPGQGLRLIYYSQIVNDFQKGDIAEGYSVSREKKESFPLTVTSAQKNPTAFYLCASSDRDTHYEQYFGPGTRLTVT.

A word on this clone: The identical CDR3 is also encoded by other nucleotide sequences in the sample. The chain recombines TRBV11-2 with TRBJ2-7; TRBD1 is a possible D gene (5 bases). V lost 5 bases and J lost 8, with 22 bases in between. The CDR3 extends over 15 amino acids. Germline CDR1 and CDR2: SGHAT and FQNNGV. Here the CDR3 DNA reads TGTGCCAGCAGCGTGGATGGGGCCGGATTTACGAAGCAGTACTTC. This codes for CASSVDGAGFTKQYF.

This clone was counted between two and nine times. The rearrangement links TRBV6-1 to TRBJ1-4; possibly TRBD1 for D (5 bases). Trimming cost V 8 bases and J 6 bases, with 10 bases left between them. CDR3 size: 12 residues. CDR1 and CDR2 (germline): MNHNS, SASEGT. CDR3 sequence: CASGHWDEKLFF. CDR3 bases: TGTGCCAGCGGACATTGGGATGAAAAACTGTTTTTT.

The CDR3 is CASSSLRQGANTEAFF. CDR3 sequence (DNA): TGTGCCAGCAGTTCACTTAGACAGGGGGCGAACACTGAAGCTTTCTTT. V and J are TRBV28 and TRBJ1-1; the match to TRBD1 covers 10 bases. Germline values: CDR1 MDHEN, CDR2 SYDVKM. CDR3 length equals 16 residues. V was pared by 4 bases and J by 1 base, with 6 bases of the junction left unmatched.

The chain uses TRBV4-1 and TRBJ1-4; D is unresolved. There are 16 residues in the CDR3. In germline, CDR1 is MGHRA, CDR2 YSYEKL. Trimming left V 2 bases short and J 3 bases short, with 13 bases between. DNA for the CDR3: TGCGCCAGCAGCCAAACGCAGGTCGGCTCTAATGAAAAACTGTTTTTT. This translates into CASSQTQVGSNEKLFF.

This clone is a singleton in its sample. This sequence joins TRBV15 and TRBJ1-2, with D maybe TRBD1 (5 bases). The V gene lost 0 bases and the J gene lost 4 bases, with 9 bases spanning the gap. The CDR3 is made up of 14 amino acids. Germline loops: CDR1 LNHNV, CDR2 YYDKDF (reference sequence). In nucleotides, the CDR3 is TGTGCCACCAGCAGAGATCAGGGTTTCTATGGCTACACCTTC. Its translation is CATSRDQGFYGYTF. Based on the CDR3 plus reference TRBV15 and TRBJ1-2, the full variable domain is DAMVIQNPRYQVTQFGKPVTLSCSQTLNHNVMYWYQQKSSQAPKLLFHYYDKDFNNEADTPDNFQSRRPNTSFCFLDIRSPGLGDTAMYLCATSRDQGFYGYTFGSGTRLTVV.

The chain recombines TRBV6-1 with TRBJ1-2; 10 bases align to TRBD1. The CDR3 extends over 17 amino acids. Germline assignment: CDR1 MNHNS and CDR2 SASEGT. J was trimmed by 5 bases and V by 2 bases; bases with no gene match: 11. The CDR3 here is CASSETPRQGALYGYTF. CDR3 sequence (DNA): TGTGCCAGCAGTGAAACCCCACGACAGGGGGCCTTATATGGCTACACCTTC.

The chain uses TRBV7-2 and TRBJ1-2, with TRBD1 as a possible D gene (6 bases). The germline V gene encodes CDR1 SGHTA and CDR2 FQGNSA. The V end lost 5 bases, the J end lost 8 bases, and 24 bases lay between the germline ends. This CDR3 comprises 16 residues. CDR3: CASSPRAWTEGGGYTF. The DNA for the CDR3 is TGTGCCAGCAGCCCCAGAGCCTGGACGGAGGGGGGGGGCTACACCTTC.

CDR3 region: CASTDRFYGYTF. In nucleotides, the CDR3 is TGTGCCAGTACCGACAGGTTCTATGGCTACACCTTC. The gene calls are TRBV19 and TRBJ1-2; a weak D match, TRBD1 (6 bases). This CDR3 region has 12 residues. Per germline, CDR1 LNHDA and CDR2 SQIVND (reference sequence). Trimming removed 7 bases at V and 4 bases at J, with 10 bases between.

The chain carries TRBV5-1 and TRBJ2-7; 11 nucleotides match TRBD1. Germline values: CDR1 SGHRS, CDR2 YFSETQ. J lost 2 bases, V lost 4 bases, and 5 bases had no gene match. The CDR3 totals 15 residues. The CDR3 DNA follows: TGCGCCAGCAGCGTGGGACAGGGGGAGGCCTACGAGCAGTACTTC. This sequence encodes CASSVGQGEAYEQYF.

The V and J genes are TRBV28 and TRBJ1-3; 7 bases line up with TRBD1. The CDR3 runs to 17 residues. The germline V gene encodes CDR1 MDHEN and CDR2 SYDVKM. V was pared by 3 bases and J by 0 bases, with 8 bases of the junction left unmatched. This CDR3 reads CASSFSDRDISGNTIYF. The CDR3, as DNA: TGTGCCAGCAGTTTCTCCGACAGGGATATCTCTGGAAACACCATATATTTT.